The rows below give T cell receptor beta chains drawn from one sample of a study of blood T cell repertoires in COVID-19. Sequenced by immunoSEQ multiplex PCR; TCRdb stores in-frame clones only, minus some. The sample includes about 190,000 clones, about 81% of them seen just once. The sequenced material came from peripheral blood. The source of these receptors is a woman aged 55-69 years with COVID-19, enrolled during active disease. Both conserved end residues are part of each CDR3. Fields, in order: V gene, clone size, D gene, J gene, CDR3 protein, CDR3 DNA. The D gene is left open where the match is weak. Size values are once, few and many counts, or a class for expanded clones, and some rows have none.

v_gene: TRBV3-1/TRBV3-2
abundance: -
d_gene: TRBD2
j_gene: TRBJ2-1
CDR3aa: CASSQSSGRTYNEQFF
CDR3nt: TGTGCCAGCAGCCAGAGTAGCGGGAGAACCTACAATGAGCAGTTCTTC

v_gene: TRBV6-5
abundance: once
d_gene: -
j_gene: TRBJ1-3
CDR3aa: CASSYSATLSGNTIYF
CDR3nt: TGTGCCAGCAGTTACTCGGCCACCCTCTCTGGAAACACCATATATTTT

v_gene: TRBV2
abundance: -
d_gene: TRBD2
j_gene: TRBJ2-7
CDR3aa: CASSRPQGGYSEQYF
CDR3nt: TGTGCCAGCAGCCGACCCCAGGGAGGGTATAGCGAGCAGTACTTC

v_gene: TRBV5-4
abundance: -
d_gene: TRBD2
j_gene: TRBJ2-7
CDR3aa: CASSVRLAGEQYF
CDR3nt: TGTGCCAGCAGCGTGCGACTAGCGGGAGAGCAGTACTTC

v_gene: TRBV19
abundance: -
d_gene: -
j_gene: TRBJ1-1
CDR3aa: CASSITARAKNTEAFF
CDR3nt: TGTGCCAGTAGTATAACGGCCAGGGCAAAGAACACTGAAGCTTTCTTT

v_gene: TRBV3-1/TRBV3-2
abundance: few
d_gene: -
j_gene: TRBJ2-1
CDR3aa: CASRLRGGAAESHNEQFF
CDR3nt: TGTGCCAGCAGACTGAGGGGCGGGGCCGCAGAAAGCCACAATGAGCAGTTCTTC

v_gene: TRBV5-1
abundance: few
d_gene: -
j_gene: TRBJ1-6
CDR3aa: CASSLNTGSGSPLHF
CDR3nt: TGCGCCAGCAGCTTGAATACGGGCAGCGGGTCACCCCTCCACTTT

v_gene: TRBV30
abundance: -
d_gene: -
j_gene: TRBJ2-3
CDR3aa: CAWNLGYTDTQYF
CDR3nt: TGTGCCTGGAACCTCGGTTACACAGATACGCAGTATTTT

v_gene: TRBV28
abundance: -
d_gene: -
j_gene: TRBJ1-2
CDR3aa: CASSPAGGVYGYTF
CDR3nt: TGTGCCAGCAGTCCGGCGGGGGGGGTCTATGGCTACACCTTC

v_gene: TRBV7-2
abundance: few
d_gene: -
j_gene: TRBJ2-5
CDR3aa: CASSVRLQETQYF
CDR3nt: TGTGCCAGCAGCGTCCGACTACAAGAGACCCAGTACTTC

v_gene: TRBV5-1
abundance: -
d_gene: -
j_gene: TRBJ1-4
CDR3aa: CASSPGGIREEKLFF
CDR3nt: TGCGCCAGCAGCCCGGGCGGGATTCGGGAGGAAAAACTGTTTTTT

v_gene: TRBV6-2/TRBV6-3
abundance: -
d_gene: -
j_gene: TRBJ2-6
CDR3aa: CASSYWASGANVLTF
CDR3nt: TGTGCCAGCAGTTACTGGGCCTCTGGGGCCAACGTCCTGACTTTC

v_gene: TRBV19
abundance: -
d_gene: TRBD2
j_gene: TRBJ2-5
CDR3aa: CASSTREGTTQYF
CDR3nt: TGTGCCAGTAGTACCCGGGAGGGGACGACCCAGTACTTC

v_gene: TRBV4-3
abundance: -
d_gene: TRBD2
j_gene: TRBJ2-1
CDR3aa: CASSPRLAGGVYNEQFF
CDR3nt: TGCGCCAGCAGCCCGAGACTAGCGGGTGGGGTCTACAATGAGCAGTTCTTC

v_gene: TRBV2
abundance: -
d_gene: -
j_gene: TRBJ1-1
CDR3aa: CASSENTRNTEAFF
CDR3nt: TGTGCCAGCAGCGAAAACACCCGCAACACTGAAGCTTTCTTT

v_gene: TRBV5-1
abundance: -
d_gene: TRBD1
j_gene: TRBJ1-6
CDR3aa: CASSPQGAGGDSPLHF
CDR3nt: TGCGCCAGCAGCCCCCAGGGGGCCGGAGGAGATTCACCCCTCCACTTT

v_gene: TRBV7-6
abundance: -
d_gene: -
j_gene: TRBJ1-5
CDR3aa: CASSLVLNQPQHF
CDR3nt: TGTGCCAGCAGCTTAGTCCTCAATCAGCCCCAGCATTTT

v_gene: TRBV28
abundance: -
d_gene: -
j_gene: TRBJ1-4
CDR3aa: CASSLQWGREKLFF
CDR3nt: TGTGCCAGCAGTTTACAATGGGGGCGCGAAAAACTGTTTTTT

v_gene: TRBV19
abundance: -
d_gene: TRBD1
j_gene: TRBJ2-7
CDR3aa: CASSMREGTGVSYEQYF
CDR3nt: TGTGCCAGTAGTATGAGAGAAGGGACAGGGGTCTCCTACGAGCAGTACTTC

v_gene: TRBV6-5
abundance: -
d_gene: -
j_gene: TRBJ1-2
CDR3aa: CASSYEALKGSGGYTF
CDR3nt: TGTGCCAGCAGTTACGAGGCTCTTAAAGGGAGCGGCGGCTACACCTTC

v_gene: TRBV7-9
abundance: -
d_gene: -
j_gene: TRBJ1-6
CDR3aa: CASSGVRNSPLHF
CDR3nt: TGTGCCAGCAGCGGTGTGCGGAATTCACCCCTCCACTTT

v_gene: TRBV9
abundance: -
d_gene: -
j_gene: TRBJ2-2
CDR3aa: CASSPVLWGELFF
CDR3nt: TGTGCCAGCAGCCCCGTACTTTGGGGGGAGCTGTTTTTT

v_gene: TRBV28
abundance: -
d_gene: -
j_gene: TRBJ1-2
CDR3aa: CASSPGGETIYGYTF
CDR3nt: TGTGCCAGCAGTCCGGGGGGCGAAACGATCTATGGCTACACCTTC